This entry lists 11 T cell receptor beta chains sequenced from one sample in a study of cytomegalovirus exposure and HLA in healthy donors. This PCR relied on a set of 60 Vbeta primers and 13 Jbeta primers. Using immunoSEQ multiplex PCR, the repertoire was profiled, and TCRdb retains in-frame clones only, with some absent. The data contain 200,000 to 250,000 clones, approximately 80% of them seen just once; the ten biggest clones take up less than 3%. Sequenced input: PBMCs. These receptors were collected from a woman aged 25 to 39 in good health and CMV-seronegative.

Notes on this clone: The junction departs from germline at one end; a sequencing error may be responsible. The chain carries TRBV7-7 and TRBJ2-5; a possible D gene is TRBD2 (6 bases). The CDR3 extends over 13 amino acids. The germline gives CDR1 SSHAT, CDR2 FNYEAQ (reference sequence). The CDR3, as DNA: TGTGCTAGCAGCTCCACTAGCTCGGCGACCCAGTACTTC. It encodes CASSSTSSATQYF.

The chain is built from TRBV30 and TRBJ1-2; unclear D gene. This CDR3 comprises 11 residues. Germline loops: CDR1 GTSNPN, CDR2 SVGIG (reference sequence). V was trimmed by 0 bases and J by 8 bases, leaving 7 bases between them. CDR3 protein: CAWSVGVGYTF. CDR3 DNA sequence: TGTGCCTGGAGTGTCGGGGTCGGCTACACCTTC. Based on the CDR3 plus reference TRBV30 and TRBJ1-2, the full variable domain is SQTIHQWPATLVQPVGSPLSLECTVEGTSNPNLYWYRQAAGRGLQLLFYSVGIGQISSEVPQNLSASRPQDRQFILSSKKLLLSDSGFYLCAWSVGVGYTFGSGTRLTVV.

This chain links TRBV6-1 with TRBJ2-5; 9 bases line up with TRBD1. Matching the DNA end better, TRBJ2-7 makes the J call doubtful. CDR3 length equals 17 residues. Germline values: CDR1 MNHNS, CDR2 SASEGT. In DNA, the CDR3 is TGTGCCAGCAGTGAAGGGCGGGACAGGGCTACGACCTACGAGCAGTACTTC. Amino acids: CASSEGRDRATTYEQYF.

This chain connects TRBV5-1 to TRBJ2-2; TRBD2 matches at 9 bases. V lost 2 bases and J lost 3; bases outside the gene matches: 2. The CDR3 spans 15 residues. The germline gives CDR1 SGHRS, CDR2 YFSETQ. The CDR3, as DNA: TGCGCCAGCAGCTTTGCGGGGGGGTACACCGGGGAGCTGTTTTTT. Protein product: CASSFAGGYTGELFF. The variable domain in full, completed from reference TRBV5-1 and TRBJ2-2, reads KAGVTQTPRYLIKTRGQQVTLSCSPISGHRSVSWYQQTPGQGLQFLFEYFSETQRNKGNFPGRFSGRQFSNSRSEMNVSTLELGDSALYLCASSFAGGYTGELFFGEGSRLTVL.

The rearrangement links TRBV27 to TRBJ2-7; 10 nucleotides match TRBD1. Germline V lookup: CDR1 MNHEY, CDR2 SMNVEV (reference sequence). CDR3 length: 14 residues. Losses at the gene ends were 6 bases for V and 8 bases for J; bases not matched to a gene: 10. The CDR3 DNA follows: TGTGCCAGCAGCCTACCGGGACAGGGGAGGAAGCAGTACTTC. Protein sequence: CASSLPGQGRKQYF.

The chain combines TRBV28 with TRBJ1-5, with D maybe TRBD1 (6 bases). The CDR3 is 14 amino acids. The V gene lost 6 bases and the J gene lost 7 bases, with 16 bases spanning the gap. Germline V gene data show CDR1 as MDHEN and CDR2 as SYDVKM. The CDR3 sequence: CASSQTGSGQPQHF. Here the CDR3 DNA reads TGTGCCAGCAGCCAAACAGGGTCTGGACAGCCCCAGCATTTT.

The CDR3 reads CASSLKLTRIGTEAFF. The CDR3 coding sequence is TGTGCCAGCAGCTTAAAACTAACAAGGATCGGCACTGAAGCTTTCTTT. The chain recombines TRBV7-2 with TRBJ1-1, with no clear D. The CDR3 sequence is 16 residues long. Deletions cut 2 bases from V and 4 bases from J, with 17 bases between. Germline CDR1 and CDR2: SGHTA and FQGNSA.

The chain couples TRBV6-4 to TRBJ1-2; possibly TRBD1 for D (6 bases). Germline CDR1 MRHNA, CDR2 SNTAGT. Trimming removed 5 bases at V and 4 bases at J, with 17 bases between. The CDR3 loop spans 15 amino acids. The chain's CDR3 is CASSLREGHPYGYTF. The DNA of the CDR3 is TGTGCCAGCAGTCTACGAGAGGGACACCCCTATGGCTACACCTTC.

This chain links TRBV7-9 with TRBJ2-1, with 7 bases lining up with TRBD2. The CDR3 covers 15 residues. Trimming at V came to 3 bases and at J to 7 bases, leaving 9 bases not matched to a gene. Germline assignment: CDR1 SEHNR and CDR2 FQNEAQ (reference sequence). The CDR3 nucleotides read TGTGCCAGCAGCTTGGCTAGCGGTCTTAGGAATGAGCAGTTCTTC. This translates into CASSLASGLRNEQFF. The whole variable domain, filled in from reference TRBV7-9 and TRBJ2-1, reads DTGVSQNPRHKITKRGQNVTFRCDPISEHNRLYWYRQTLGQGPEFLTYFQNEAQLEKSRLLSDRFSAERPKGSFSTLEIQRTEQGDSAMYLCASSLASGLRNEQFFGPGTRLTVL.

The V and J genes are TRBV9 and TRBJ2-7; 9 nucleotides match TRBD1. V was clipped by 0 bases and J by 6 bases; unmatched bases: 4. Germline CDR1 is SGDLS and CDR2 is YYNGEE. The CDR3 sequence is 14 residues long. The CDR3, as DNA: TGTGCCAGCAGCGTAGAACAGGGGGCTGTCGAGCAGTACTTC. It specifies CASSVEQGAVEQYF. Variable domain in full (rest from reference TRBV9 and TRBJ2-7): DSGVTQTPKHLITATGQRVTLRCSPRSGDLSVYWYQQSLDQGLQFLIQYYNGEERAKGNILERFSAQQFPDLHSELNLSSLELGDSALYFCASSVEQGAVEQYFGPGTRLTVT.

V is TRBV29-1 and J is TRBJ1-1; 7 nucleotides line up with TRBD1. The CDR3 contains 12 residues. Germline CDR1 reads SQVTM; CDR2 reads ANQGSEA. The V gene end was trimmed by 4 bases and the J gene end by 1 base; junction bases not matched to a gene: 0. CDR3 amino acids: CSVGTGNTEAFF. The CDR3 coding sequence is TGCAGCGTTGGGACAGGGAACACTGAAGCTTTCTTT. The variable domain in full, with the rest retrieved from reference TRBV29-1 and TRBJ1-1, is SAVISQKPSRDICQRGTSLTIQCQVDSQVTMMFWYRQQPGQSLTLIATANQGSEATYESGFVIDKFPISRPNLTFSTLTVSNMSPEDSSIYLCSVGTGNTEAFFGQGTRLTVV.